This T cell receptor (beta chain) was documented in a study of cytomegalovirus exposure and HLA in healthy donors. Study as a whole: The same platform was used for the 90 to 150 validation repertoires and the roughly 700 first-cohort repertoires, a later analysis reported. Study-wide results and caveats: TCR beta chains numbering about 160 were designated cytomegalovirus-associated. Testing in vitro showed a few CMV-associated chains specific for CMV antigens. Subsequent analysis found a tendency for first-cohort TCR clusters to co-occur within the approximately 130 validation repertoires.

Assay: immunoSEQ multiplex PCR; the TCRdb copy retains only in-frame clones and omits some. Here the sample spans approximately 71,000 clones, about 90% being singletons. As regards this clone: The antigen remains undetermined.

V trimming: 4 bases; J trimming: 3 bases; junction bases outside the gene matches: 5. This CDR3 comprises 15 residues. Germline V gene lookup returns CDR1 SEHNR and CDR2 FQNEAQ (reference sequence). The TCR comes from a young man in good health and CMV-seronegative. J is TRBJ2-2 and V is TRBV7-9, with 7 bases fitting TRBD2. Specimen: PBMCs. The CDR3 DNA reads TGTGCCAGCAGCTCCACTAGCGCCCACACCGGGGAGCTGTTTTTT. It is translated as CASSSTSAHTGELFF.